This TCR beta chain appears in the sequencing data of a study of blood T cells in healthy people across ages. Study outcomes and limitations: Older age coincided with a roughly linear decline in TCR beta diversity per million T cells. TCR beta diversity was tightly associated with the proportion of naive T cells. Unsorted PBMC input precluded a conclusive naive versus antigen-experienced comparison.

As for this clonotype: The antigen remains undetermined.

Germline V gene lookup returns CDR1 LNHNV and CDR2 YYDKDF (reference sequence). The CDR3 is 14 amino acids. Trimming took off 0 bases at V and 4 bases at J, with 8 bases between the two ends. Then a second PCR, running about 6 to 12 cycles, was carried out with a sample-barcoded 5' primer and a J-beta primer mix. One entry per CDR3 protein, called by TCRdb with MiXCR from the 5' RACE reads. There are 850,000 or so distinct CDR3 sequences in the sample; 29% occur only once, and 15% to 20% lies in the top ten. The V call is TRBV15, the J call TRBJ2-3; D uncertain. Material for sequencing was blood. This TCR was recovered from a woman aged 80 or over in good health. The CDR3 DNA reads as TGTGCCACCAGCAGAGACCAGGTCCCAGATACGCAGTATTTT. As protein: CATSRDQVPDTQYF.